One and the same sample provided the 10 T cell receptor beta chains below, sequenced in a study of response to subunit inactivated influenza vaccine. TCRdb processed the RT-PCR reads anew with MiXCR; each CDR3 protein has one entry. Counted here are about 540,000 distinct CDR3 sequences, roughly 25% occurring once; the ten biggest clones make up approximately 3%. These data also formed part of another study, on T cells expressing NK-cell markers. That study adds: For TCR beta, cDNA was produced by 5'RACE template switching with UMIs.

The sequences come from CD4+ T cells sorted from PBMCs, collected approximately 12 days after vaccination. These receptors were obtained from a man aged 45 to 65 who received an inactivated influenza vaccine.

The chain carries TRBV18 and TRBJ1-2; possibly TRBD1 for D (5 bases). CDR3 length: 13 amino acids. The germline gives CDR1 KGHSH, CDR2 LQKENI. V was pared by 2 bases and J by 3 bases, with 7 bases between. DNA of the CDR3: TGTGCCAGCTCACCAGGGGGGGACTATGGCTACACCTTC. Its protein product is CASSPGGDYGYTF.

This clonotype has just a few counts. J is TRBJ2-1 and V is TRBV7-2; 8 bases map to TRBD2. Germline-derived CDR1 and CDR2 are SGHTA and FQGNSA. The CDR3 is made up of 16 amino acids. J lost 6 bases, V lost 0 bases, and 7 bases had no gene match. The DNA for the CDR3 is TGTGCCAGCAGCTTAGCGAGGAGCGGGAGCTTCAATGAGCAGTTCTTC. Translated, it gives CASSLARSGSFNEQFF.

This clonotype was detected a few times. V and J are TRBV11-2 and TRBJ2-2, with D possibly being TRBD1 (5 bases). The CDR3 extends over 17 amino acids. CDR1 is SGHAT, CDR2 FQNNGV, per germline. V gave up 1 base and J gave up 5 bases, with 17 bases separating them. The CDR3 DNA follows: TGTGCCAGCAGCTTAGGATGGGGCAGCACATCGACCGGGGAGCTGTTTTTT. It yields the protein CASSLGWGSTSTGELFF.

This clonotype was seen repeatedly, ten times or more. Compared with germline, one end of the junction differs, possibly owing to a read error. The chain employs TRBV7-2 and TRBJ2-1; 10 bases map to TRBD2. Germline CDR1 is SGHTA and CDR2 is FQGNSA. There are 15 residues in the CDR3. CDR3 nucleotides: TGCGCCAGCAGCTTGGCTAGCGGGGGTTACAATGAGCAGTTCTTC. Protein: CASSLASGGYNEQFF.

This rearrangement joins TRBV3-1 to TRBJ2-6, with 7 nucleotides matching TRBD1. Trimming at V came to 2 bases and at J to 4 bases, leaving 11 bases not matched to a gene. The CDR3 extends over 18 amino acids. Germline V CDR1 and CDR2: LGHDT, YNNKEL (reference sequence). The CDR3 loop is CASSQHSHRGSGANVLTF. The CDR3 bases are TGTGCCAGCAGCCAACACAGCCACAGGGGTTCGGGGGCCAACGTCCTGACTTTC.

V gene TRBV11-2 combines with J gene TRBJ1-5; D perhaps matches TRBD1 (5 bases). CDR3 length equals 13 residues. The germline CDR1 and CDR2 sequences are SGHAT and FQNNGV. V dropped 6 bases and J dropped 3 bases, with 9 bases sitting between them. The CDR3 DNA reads TGTGCCAGCAGTAGACAGTTCAATCAGCCCCAGCATTTT. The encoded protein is CASSRQFNQPQHF.

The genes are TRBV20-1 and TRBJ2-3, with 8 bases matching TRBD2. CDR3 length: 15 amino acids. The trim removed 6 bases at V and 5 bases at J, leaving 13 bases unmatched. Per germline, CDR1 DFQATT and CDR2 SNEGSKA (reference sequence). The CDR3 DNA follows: TGCAGTGCCTTCACCCCGGGACTAGGGAAAGATACGCAGTATTTT. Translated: CSAFTPGLGKDTQYF.

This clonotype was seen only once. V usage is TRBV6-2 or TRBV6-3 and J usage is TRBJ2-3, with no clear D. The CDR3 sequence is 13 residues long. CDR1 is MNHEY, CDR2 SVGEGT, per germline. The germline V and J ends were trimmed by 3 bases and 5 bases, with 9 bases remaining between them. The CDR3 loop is CASSYGQIDTQYF. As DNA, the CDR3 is TGTGCCAGCAGTTATGGGCAGATAGATACGCAGTATTTT.

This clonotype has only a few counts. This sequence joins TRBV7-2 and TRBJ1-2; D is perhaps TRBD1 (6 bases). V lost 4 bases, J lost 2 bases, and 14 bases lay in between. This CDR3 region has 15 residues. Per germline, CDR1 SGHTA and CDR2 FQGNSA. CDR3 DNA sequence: TGTGCCAGCAGCTCATGGACAGACATAAACTATGGCTACACCTTC. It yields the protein CASSSWTDINYGYTF.

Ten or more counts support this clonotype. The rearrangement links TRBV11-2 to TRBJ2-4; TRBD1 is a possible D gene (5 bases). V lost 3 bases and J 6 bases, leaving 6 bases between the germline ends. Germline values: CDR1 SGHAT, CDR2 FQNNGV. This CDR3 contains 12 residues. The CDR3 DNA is TGTGCCAGCAGCTTTGACAGAAACATTCAGTACTTC. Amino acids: CASSFDRNIQYF.